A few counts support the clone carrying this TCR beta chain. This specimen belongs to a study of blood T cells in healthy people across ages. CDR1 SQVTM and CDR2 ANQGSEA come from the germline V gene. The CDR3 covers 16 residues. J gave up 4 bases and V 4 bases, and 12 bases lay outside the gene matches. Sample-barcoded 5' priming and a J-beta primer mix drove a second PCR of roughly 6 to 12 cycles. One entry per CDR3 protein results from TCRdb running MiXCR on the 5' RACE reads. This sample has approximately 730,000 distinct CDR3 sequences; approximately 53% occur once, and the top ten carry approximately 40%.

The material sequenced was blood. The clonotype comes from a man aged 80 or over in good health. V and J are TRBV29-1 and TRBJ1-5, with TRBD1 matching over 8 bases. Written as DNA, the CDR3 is TGCAGCGTTGTACGGCAGGGGGCTTACGGGAATCAGCCCCAGCATTTT. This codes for CSVVRQGAYGNQPQHF. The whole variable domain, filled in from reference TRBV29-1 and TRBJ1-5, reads SAVISQKPSRDICQRGTSLTIQCQVDSQVTMMFWYRQQPGQSLTLIATANQGSEATYESGFVIDKFPISRPNLTFSTLTVSNMSPEDSSIYLCSVVRQGAYGNQPQHFGDGTRLSIL.